One and the same sample provided the 32 T cell receptor beta chains below, sequenced in a study of cytomegalovirus exposure and HLA in healthy donors. Using immunoSEQ multiplex PCR, the repertoire was profiled, and TCRdb retains in-frame clones only, with some absent. The sample yields 150,000 to 200,000 clones, about 86% seen once. Material for sequencing was PBMCs. These receptors were taken from a young woman in good health and CMV-seronegative.

This clone was seen a single time. The chain employs TRBV5-4 and TRBJ2-7; D is undetermined. CDR1 and CDR2 from the germline V gene are SGHNT and YYREEE (reference sequence). The ends were cut back, 9 bases at V and 0 bases at J, with 13 bases in the middle. The length of the CDR3 is 13 residues. The CDR3 DNA sequence: TGTGCCACTAGTAAGGAGAACTCCTACGAGCAGTACTTC. Encoded protein: CATSKENSYEQYF.

The genes are TRBV7-2 and TRBJ2-2; 10 nucleotides line up with TRBD2. Unmatched junction bases numbered 6, after V lost 1 base and J lost 1 base. The germline V gene encodes CDR1 SGHTA and CDR2 FQGNSA. This CDR3 is 18 amino acids long. The DNA of the CDR3 is TGTGCCAGCAGCTTAGTGCGGTTAGCGGGAGGGAACACCGGGGAGCTGTTTTTT. Amino acids: CASSLVRLAGGNTGELFF.

V and J are TRBV10-3 and TRBJ2-3, with D tentatively TRBD2 (5 bases). The length of the CDR3 is 12 residues. CDR1 is ENHRY, CDR2 SYGVKD, per germline. Trimming left V 4 bases short and J 4 bases short, with 6 bases between. CDR3 sequence reads: CAISGSADTQYF. CDR3 in DNA: TGTGCCATCAGTGGTAGCGCAGATACGCAGTATTTT.

The J gene is TRBJ1-3, the V gene TRBV4-2; D might be TRBD1 (5 bases). CDR3 length: 13 amino acids. In germline, CDR1 is LGHNA, CDR2 YNFKEQ. Deletions cut 6 bases from V and 8 bases from J, with 14 bases between. The chain's CDR3 is CASSFREEDTIYF. DNA for the CDR3: TGTGCCAGCAGTTTCAGGGAGGAGGACACCATATATTTT.

CDR3: CASSPREGRSYEQYF. The CDR3 DNA follows: TGTGCCAGCAGCCCCCGGGAAGGGAGGTCCTACGAGCAGTACTTC. This rearrangement joins TRBV7-9 to TRBJ2-7; the D gene is possibly TRBD2 (6 bases). From germline, CDR1 is SEHNR and CDR2 FQNEAQ (reference sequence). This CDR3 region has 15 residues. V was cut by 5 bases and J by 1 base, with 15 bases left in between.

This rearrangement joins TRBV29-1 to TRBJ2-5; 8 bases fit TRBD2. V dropped 6 bases and J dropped 2; count of bases not matched to a gene: 8. Germline CDR1 SQVTM, CDR2 ANQGSEA. There are 14 residues in the CDR3. CDR3 nucleotide sequence: TGCAGCGTACTAGCGGTGGGGCAACAAGAGACCCAGTACTTC. Amino acid sequence: CSVLAVGQQETQYF.

The chain couples TRBV5-8 to TRBJ2-6; the match to TRBD1 covers 10 bases. The germline gives CDR1 SGHTS, CDR2 YDEGEE. J was trimmed by 3 bases and V by 3 bases; bases with no gene match: 6. The CDR3 is 17 residues long. Here the CDR3 DNA reads TGTGCCAGCAGCTCAGGGACAGGGGAGGATGGGGCCAACGTCCTGACTTTC. This sequence encodes CASSSGTGEDGANVLTF.

J is TRBJ2-2 and V is TRBV27, with D possibly matching TRBD1 (6 bases). The V end was cut by 3 bases, the J end by 1 base, with 12 bases between. In germline, CDR1 is MNHEY, CDR2 SMNVEV (reference sequence). The CDR3 is 16 residues long. CDR3 loop: CASSFSWDMNTGELFF. CDR3 nucleotide sequence: TGTGCCAGCAGTTTTTCATGGGACATGAACACCGGGGAGCTGTTTTTT.

The genes are TRBV19 and TRBJ2-1; D uncertain. Germline-derived CDR1 and CDR2 are LNHDA and SQIVND (reference sequence). The V end lost 5 bases, the J end lost 5 bases, and 10 bases lay between the germline ends. CDR3 length: 13 residues. This chain's CDR3 is CASSPDWNNEQFF. CDR3 nucleotide sequence: TGTGCCAGTAGTCCCGACTGGAACAATGAGCAGTTCTTC. The full variable domain, with the rest looked up from reference TRBV19 and TRBJ2-1, is DGGITQSPKYLFRKEGQNVTLSCEQNLNHDAMYWYRQDPGQGLRLIYYSQIVNDFQKGDIAEGYSVSREKKESFPLTVTSAQKNPTAFYLCASSPDWNNEQFFGPGTRLTVL.

V gene TRBV6-5 combines with J gene TRBJ2-3; 8 bases fit TRBD1. Germline-derived CDR1 and CDR2 are MNHEY and SVGAGI. The CDR3 covers 15 residues. The V gene end was trimmed by 6 bases and the J gene end by 5 bases; junction bases not matched to a gene: 10. The CDR3 coding sequence is TGTGCCAGCAGCAGCTTCCAGGGGGCCCGAGATACGCAGTATTTT. Encoded protein: CASSSFQGARDTQYF.

The CDR3 DNA follows: TGTGCCAGTAGTATCACCCAAAGGACCCCTTTCGATCGGACTAGCGGTTCCTACGAGCAGTACTTC. Translated: CASSITQRTPFDRTSGSYEQYF. The genes are TRBV19 and TRBJ2-7; 10 bases line up with TRBD2. The length of the CDR3 is 22 residues. Losses at the gene ends were 3 bases for V and 1 base for J; bases not matched to a gene: 24. Germline loops: CDR1 LNHDA, CDR2 SQIVND (reference sequence).

The chain has TRBV15 and TRBJ1-2; D remains ambiguous. The germline V gene encodes CDR1 LNHNV and CDR2 YYDKDF (reference sequence). This CDR3 spans 15 amino acids. Deletions cut 1 base from V and 2 bases from J, with 11 bases between. Here the CDR3 DNA reads TGTGCCACCAGCAGAGGGGAGGGAACAAACTATGGCTACACCTTC. Its translation is CATSRGEGTNYGYTF.

The genes are TRBV7-8 and TRBJ2-2, with D maybe TRBD1 (5 bases). The V and J ends lost 4 bases and 1 base respectively, with 7 bases between them. The CDR3 totals 14 residues. In germline, CDR1 is SGHVS, CDR2 FQNEAQ. The CDR3 loop reads CASSSQGNTGELFF. The CDR3 DNA reads as TGTGCCAGCAGCTCTCAGGGGAACACCGGGGAGCTGTTTTTT. Looking up the rest from reference TRBV7-8 and TRBJ2-2 gives the full variable domain: GAGVSQSPRYKVAKRGQDVALRCDPISGHVSLFWYQQALGQGPEFLTYFQNEAQLDKSGLPSDRFFAERPEGSVSTLKIQRTQQEDSAVYLCASSSQGNTGELFFGEGSRLTVL.

This chain uses TRBV6-5 with TRBJ2-5; TRBD1 matches 11 bases. Germline CDR1 and CDR2: MNHEY and SVGAGI. CDR3 length equals 14 residues. Trimming at V came to 6 bases and at J to 4 bases, leaving 4 bases not matched to a gene. CDR3 region: CASRTGTGGETQYF. DNA for the CDR3: TGTGCCAGCAGGACCGGGACAGGGGGAGAGACCCAGTACTTC.

The chain joins TRBV14 to TRBJ1-1; D ambiguous. Trimming stripped 4 bases from V and 3 bases from J, with 21 bases between. Germline lookup yields CDR1 SGHDN and CDR2 FVKESK. This CDR3 contains 17 residues. Here the CDR3 reads CASSPLPQYSGYTEAFF. The CDR3 DNA reads TGTGCCAGCAGCCCCCTCCCCCAATATTCGGGGTACACTGAAGCTTTCTTT.

The chain has TRBV9 and TRBJ2-7; tentatively, D is TRBD2 (6 bases). V shed 4 bases and J shed 4 bases, with 9 bases lying between them. The CDR3 spans 12 residues. CDR1 is SGDLS, CDR2 YYNGEE, per germline. In DNA, the CDR3 is TGTGCCAGCAGCCCCCGGGGGTACGAGCAGTACTTC. Translated: CASSPRGYEQYF. Complete variable domain (other parts from reference TRBV9 and TRBJ2-7): DSGVTQTPKHLITATGQRVTLRCSPRSGDLSVYWYQQSLDQGLQFLIQYYNGEERAKGNILERFSAQQFPDLHSELNLSSLELGDSALYFCASSPRGYEQYFGPGTRLTVT.

In its sample, this clone was seen a few times. The genes are TRBV18 and TRBJ1-2; the D is unclear. The CDR3 is 15 amino acids. Germline CDR1 KGHSH, CDR2 LQKENI. V lost 2 bases and J 2 bases, leaving 12 bases between the germline ends. Here the CDR3 DNA reads TGTGCCAGCTCACCAACCGCAGACGGGAACTATGGCTACACCTTC. Translated: CASSPTADGNYGYTF.

This sequence joins TRBV27 and TRBJ1-1, with TRBD1 matching 9 bases. The germline gives CDR1 MNHEY, CDR2 SMNVEV (reference sequence). V lost 4 bases, J lost 0 bases, and 18 bases stayed unmatched. The CDR3 consists of 20 residues. The CDR3 region is CASSSVINRDRDPMNTEAFF. The CDR3 DNA is TGTGCCAGCAGTTCCGTGATCAACCGGGACAGGGATCCCATGAACACTGAAGCTTTCTTT.

This chain joins TRBV30 and TRBJ2-5; TRBD1 might be the D (6 bases). This CDR3 is built from 11 residues. Germline-derived CDR1 and CDR2 are GTSNPN and SVGIG (reference sequence). Trimming stripped 5 bases from V and 4 bases from J, with 8 bases between. CDR3 amino acids: CAWGGAETQYF. The CDR3 DNA reads as TGTGCCTGGGGGGGCGCAGAGACCCAGTACTTC.

The rearrangement uses TRBV18 and TRBJ1-1, with TRBD1 matching 7 bases. The CDR3 loop spans 16 amino acids. Unmatched junction bases numbered 13, after V lost 5 bases and J lost 4 bases. Germline-derived CDR1 and CDR2 are KGHSH and LQKENI. The CDR3 region has the DNA TGTGCCAGCTCAGCCGACCGGGACAGAATTCCCACTGAAGCTTTCTTT. Its translation: CASSADRDRIPTEAFF. The variable domain in full, with the rest retrieved from reference TRBV18 and TRBJ1-1, is NAGVMQNPRHLVRRRGQEARLRCSPMKGHSHVYWYRQLPEEGLKFMVYLQKENIIDESGMPKERFSAEFPKEGPSILRIQQVVRGDSAAYFCASSADRDRIPTEAFFGQGTRLTVV.

The rearrangement uses TRBV6-5 and TRBJ1-5, with 8 positions matching TRBD1. Germline-derived CDR1 and CDR2 are MNHEY and SVGAGI. The CDR3 sequence is 14 residues long. V lost 6 bases to trimming and J lost 4 bases; unmatched junction nucleotides: 5. CDR3 in amino acids: CASRTGGLNQPQHF. The CDR3 DNA follows: TGTGCCAGCAGAACAGGGGGTTTGAATCAGCCCCAGCATTTT.

The chain uses TRBV4-3 and TRBJ2-1, with 9 bases fitting TRBD2. J gave up 6 bases and V 0 bases, and 3 bases lay outside the gene matches. The CDR3 has 15 residues. Germline V gene lookup returns CDR1 LGHNA and CDR2 YSLEER. The CDR3 reads CASSQEAGGGNEQFF. Written as DNA, the CDR3 is TGCGCCAGCAGCCAAGAGGCGGGAGGGGGCAATGAGCAGTTCTTC.

This clone was seen a handful of times. The rearrangement links TRBV18 to TRBJ1-1; the D is unclear. V was clipped by 3 bases and J by 4 bases, with 15 bases between them. This CDR3 has 15 amino acids. Germline V CDR1 and CDR2: KGHSH, LQKENI. Written as DNA, the CDR3 is TGTGCCAGCTCACCGAGGCCCACGGGGAGCACTGAAGCTTTCTTT. Amino acids: CASSPRPTGSTEAFF.

This chain links TRBV6-5 with TRBJ2-7; no definite D call. V lost 7 bases to trimming and J lost 2 bases, with 15 bases between them. Germline-derived CDR1 and CDR2 are MNHEY and SVGAGI. The CDR3 runs to 14 residues. The CDR3 DNA reads as TGTGCCAGCACTCACGGAAGGAGAACCTACGAGCAGTACTTC. Amino acids: CASTHGRRTYEQYF.

The gene calls are TRBV4-3 and TRBJ2-6, with a tentative D call TRBD2 (5 bases). The germline V gene encodes CDR1 LGHNA and CDR2 YSLEER. This CDR3 has 16 residues. V lost 1 base to trimming and J lost 3 bases, with 10 bases between them. The chain's CDR3 is CASSQGTGSGANVLTF. The CDR3, as DNA: TGCGCCAGCAGCCAAGGGACGGGGAGTGGGGCCAACGTCCTGACTTTC.

The rearrangement uses TRBV23-1 and TRBJ2-5; tentative D call: TRBD2 (5 bases). TRBV23-1 is filed as an ORF, its function uncertain. Trimming cost V 4 bases and J 5 bases, with 11 bases left between them. The CDR3 sequence is 13 residues long. The chain's CDR3 is CASSPKERETQYF. The CDR3 DNA is TGCGCCAGCAGTCCTAAGGAGCGGGAGACCCAGTACTTC.

The chain links TRBV30 to TRBJ1-1; 7 nucleotides match TRBD1. Trimming took 0 bases from V and 4 from J; bases not matched to a gene: 17. CDR3 size: 18 residues. Germline CDR1 is GTSNPN and CDR2 is SVGIG (reference sequence). The CDR3 DNA sequence: TGTGCCTGGAGTGTACAGAGTCGACGGGACAGACTGAGCACTGAAGCTTTCTTT. Its translation is CAWSVQSRRDRLSTEAFF.

The chain combines TRBV18 with TRBJ2-7, with 7 bases aligning to TRBD1. The germline V gene has CDR1 KGHSH and CDR2 LQKENI. The CDR3 sequence is 15 residues long. The J segment lost 5 bases and the V segment lost 3 bases, leaving 10 bases of the junction unmatched. The CDR3 DNA sequence: TGTGCCAGCTCACCTCCCAGGGGGAGTCCCCACGAGCAGTACTTC. This translates into CASSPPRGSPHEQYF.

For the CDR3, the DNA is TGTGCCAGCAGAACCACCACACAGGGGGCGCACACCGGGGAGCTGTTTTTT. Its protein is CASRTTTQGAHTGELFF. The V gene is TRBV21-1, the J gene TRBJ2-2; TRBD1, the table's D call, lacks a check against the DNA. TRBV21-1 is noted as a pseudogene. There are 17 residues in the CDR3.

The chain couples TRBV5-8 to TRBJ2-7, with D unresolved. V lost 0 bases and J lost 2, with 9 bases in between. There are 14 residues in the CDR3. Germline lookup yields CDR1 SGHTS and CDR2 YDEGEE. The CDR3 sequence: CASSLGAPTYEQYF. The CDR3 nucleotides read TGTGCCAGCAGCTTGGGGGCGCCCACCTACGAGCAGTACTTC. Using reference TRBV5-8 and TRBJ2-7 for the parts outside the CDR3, the full variable domain is EAGVTQSPTHLIKTRGQQATLRCSPISGHTSVYWYQQALGLGLQFLLWYDEGEERNRGNFPPRFSGRQFPNYSSELNVNALELEDSALYLCASSLGAPTYEQYFGPGTRLTVT.

The chain couples TRBV4-3 to TRBJ2-3, with 10 bases lining up with TRBD2. Germline V gene sequence: CDR1 LGHNA, CDR2 YSLEER. J gave up 3 bases and V 1 base, and 22 bases lay outside the gene matches. This CDR3 is 22 amino acids long. For the CDR3, the DNA is TGCGCCAGCAGCCAAGTTTTCGGTAGAGGGGTAGCTAGCGGGAGTTCAACAGATACGCAGTATTTT. Protein: CASSQVFGRGVASGSSTDTQYF.

This chain uses TRBV5-8 with TRBJ2-7; TRBD1 matches at 9 bases. V was pared by 0 bases and J by 5 bases, with 6 bases of the junction left unmatched. Germline CDR1 reads SGHTS; CDR2 reads YDEGEE. The CDR3 has 15 residues. DNA for the CDR3: TGTGCCAGCAGCTTGGAACAGGGGGCGACTAACGAGCAGTACTTC. Translated, it gives CASSLEQGATNEQYF.